This entry concerns a single T cell receptor beta chain. Its target is unknown. The sample originates from a study of T cells expressing NK-cell markers. Findings of the study overall: Once again these clonotypes came out on top in the CD3+CD56-NKG2C+ fraction of a handful of donors. Of the CD8+ T cell pool in about 6 donors, roughly 1.0-8% was accounted for by dominant NKG2C+ clonotypes. Clarity on HCMV specificity was lacking for the expanded NKG2C+ T cell clones.

The TCR beta cDNA came from 5'RACE template switching with UMIs. TCRdb reprocessed the 5' RACE reads and reports one entry per CDR3 protein, with no DNA. This sample's clone table lists fewer than 300,000 distinct CDR3 sequences. Sequencing was performed on blood T cells: a sorted CD56 or NKG2C T cell subset, CD4+ or CD8+ T cells, or bulk PBMC T cells (not recorded which). The TCR originated in a woman between 18 and 70 years old in good health.

The CDR3: CASSLWAAIGSGANVLTF. The rearrangement links TRBV11-1 to TRBJ2-6. Germline assignment: CDR1 SGHAT and CDR2 FQDESV (reference sequence). The CDR3 contains 18 residues.